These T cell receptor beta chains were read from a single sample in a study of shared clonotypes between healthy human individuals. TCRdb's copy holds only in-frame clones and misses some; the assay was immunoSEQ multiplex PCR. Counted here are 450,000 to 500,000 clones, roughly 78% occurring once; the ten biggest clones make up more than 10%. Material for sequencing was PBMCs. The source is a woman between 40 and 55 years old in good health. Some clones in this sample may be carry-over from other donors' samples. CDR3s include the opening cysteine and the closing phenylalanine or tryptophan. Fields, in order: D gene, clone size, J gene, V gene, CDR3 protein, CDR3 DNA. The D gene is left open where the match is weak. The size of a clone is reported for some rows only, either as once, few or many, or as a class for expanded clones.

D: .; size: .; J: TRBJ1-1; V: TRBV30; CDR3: CAWSPRFHEAFF; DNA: TGTGCCTGGAGTCCCCGGTTTCATGAAGCTTTCTTT
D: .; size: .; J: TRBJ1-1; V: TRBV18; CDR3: CASSPDRDFKNTEAFF; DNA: TGTGCCAGCTCACCGGACCGGGACTTCAAGAACACTGAAGCTTTCTTT
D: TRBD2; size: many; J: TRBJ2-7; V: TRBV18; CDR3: CASSPIAGAYEQYF; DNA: TGTGCCAGCTCACCTATAGCGGGAGCCTACGAGCAGTACTTC
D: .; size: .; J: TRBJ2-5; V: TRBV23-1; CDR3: CASSRKSDGTQYF; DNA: TGCGCCAGCAGTCGCAAATCGGATGGGACCCAGTACTTC
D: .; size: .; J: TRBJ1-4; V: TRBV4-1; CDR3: CASSLGQVTNEKLFF; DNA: TGCGCCAGCAGCCTTGGCCAGGTTACTAATGAAAAACTGTTTTTT
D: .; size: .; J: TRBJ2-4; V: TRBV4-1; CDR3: CASSQDGLATGAKNIQYF; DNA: TGCGCCAGCAGCCAAGATGGGCTTGCTACTGGTGCCAAAAACATTCAGTACTTC
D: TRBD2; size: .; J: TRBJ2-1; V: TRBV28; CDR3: CASREFSGSRNNEQFF; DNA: TGTGCCAGCAGAGAATTTAGCGGGAGTCGAAACAATGAGCAGTTCTTC
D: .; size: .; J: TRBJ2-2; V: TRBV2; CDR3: CASSEDRIAGELFF; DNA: TGTGCCAGCAGTGAAGACAGGATTGCCGGGGAGCTGTTTTTT
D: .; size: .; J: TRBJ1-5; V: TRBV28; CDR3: CASSFFSGNQPQHF; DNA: TGTGCCAGCAGTTTTTTTTCTGGCAATCAGCCCCAGCATTTT
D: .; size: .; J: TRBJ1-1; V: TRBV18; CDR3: CASSPPARNTEAFF; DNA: TGTGCCAGCTCACCACCGGCTCGGAACACTGAAGCTTTCTTT
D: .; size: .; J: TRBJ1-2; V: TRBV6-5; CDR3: CASSYSNQGVHGYTF; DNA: TGTGCCAGCAGTTACTCAAACCAGGGAGTCCATGGCTACACCTTC
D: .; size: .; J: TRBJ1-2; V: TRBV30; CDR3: CAWSVVFYGYTF; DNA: TGTGCCTGGAGTGTAGTTTTCTATGGCTACACCTTC
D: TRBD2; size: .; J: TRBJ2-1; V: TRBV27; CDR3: CASTEGGSYNEQFF; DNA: TGTGCCAGCACTGAGGGCGGGAGCTACAATGAGCAGTTCTTC
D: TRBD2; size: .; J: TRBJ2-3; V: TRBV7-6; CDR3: CASSLGLAPDTQYF; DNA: TGTGCCAGCAGCTTGGGACTAGCGCCAGATACGCAGTATTTT
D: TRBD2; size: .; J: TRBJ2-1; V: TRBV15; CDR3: CATSRDGDYNNEQFF; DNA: TGTGCCACCAGCAGAGATGGGGACTACAACAATGAGCAGTTCTTC
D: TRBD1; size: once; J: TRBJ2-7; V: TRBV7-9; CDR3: CASSSRTGNYEQYF; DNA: TGTGCCAGCAGCTCCCGGACAGGGAACTACGAGCAGTACTTC
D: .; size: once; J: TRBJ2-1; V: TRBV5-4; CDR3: CASTGGSSYNEQFF; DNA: TGTGCCAGCACCGGGGGCAGCTCCTACAATGAGCAGTTCTTC
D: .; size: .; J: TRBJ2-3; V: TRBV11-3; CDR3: CASSPRGMGPDTQYF; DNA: TGTGCCAGCAGCCCGAGAGGGATGGGACCAGATACGCAGTATTTT
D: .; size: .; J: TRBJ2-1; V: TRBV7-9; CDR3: CASSGGLAHRQFF; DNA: TGTGCCAGCAGCGGTGGGCTAGCACACCGACAGTTCTTC
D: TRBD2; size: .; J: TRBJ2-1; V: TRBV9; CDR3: CASSVELSGRAGEQFF; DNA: TGTGCCAGCAGCGTAGAACTCAGCGGGAGGGCCGGTGAGCAGTTCTTC
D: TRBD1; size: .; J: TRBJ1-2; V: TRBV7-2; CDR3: CASSLRDRGRNGYTF; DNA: TGTGCCAGCAGCCTCCGGGACAGGGGGCGAAATGGCTACACCTTC
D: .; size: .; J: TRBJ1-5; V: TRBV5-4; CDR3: CASSFPDRNQPQHF; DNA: TGTGCCAGCAGCTTCCCCGACAGAAATCAGCCCCAGCATTTT
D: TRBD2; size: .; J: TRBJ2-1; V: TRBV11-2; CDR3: CASSFPSGRLNEQFF; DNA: TGTGCCAGCAGCTTCCCTAGCGGGAGGTTGAATGAGCAGTTCTTC
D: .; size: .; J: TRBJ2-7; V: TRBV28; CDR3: CASSLLLPGWRDEQYF; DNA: TGTGCCAGCAGTTTACTCTTGCCGGGGTGGAGAGACGAGCAGTACTTC